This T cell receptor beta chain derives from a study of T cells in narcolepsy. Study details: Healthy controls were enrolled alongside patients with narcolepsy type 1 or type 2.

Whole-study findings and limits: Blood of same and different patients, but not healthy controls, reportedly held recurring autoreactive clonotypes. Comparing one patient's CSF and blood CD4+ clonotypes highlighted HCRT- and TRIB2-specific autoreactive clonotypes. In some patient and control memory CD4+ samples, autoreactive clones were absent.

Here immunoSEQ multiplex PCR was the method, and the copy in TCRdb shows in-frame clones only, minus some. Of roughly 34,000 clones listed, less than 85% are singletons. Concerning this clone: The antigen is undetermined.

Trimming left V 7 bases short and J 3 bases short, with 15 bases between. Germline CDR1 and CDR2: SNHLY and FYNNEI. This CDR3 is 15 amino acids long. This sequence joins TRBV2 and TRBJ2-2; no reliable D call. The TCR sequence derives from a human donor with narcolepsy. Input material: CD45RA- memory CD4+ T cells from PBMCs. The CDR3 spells CASTPQPADTGELFF. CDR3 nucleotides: TGTGCCAGCACCCCCCAGCCTGCCGACACCGGGGAGCTGTTTTTT.